This T cell receptor (beta chain) was recorded in a study of blood T cells in healthy people across ages. Germline V gives CDR1 SGHVS, CDR2 FNYEAQ. The CDR3 length is 15 residues. V dropped 4 bases and J dropped 3; count of bases not matched to a gene: 6. It was with a sample-barcoded 5' primer and a J-beta primer mix that a second PCR of about 6 to 12 cycles was run. Via MiXCR, TCRdb re-called the 5' RACE reads, giving one row per CDR3 protein. The profile covers about 1 million distinct CDR3 sequences, with less than 50% appearing a single time and 18% taken by the ten largest. This clonotype was detected ten times or more.

Sequenced input: blood. The V and J genes are TRBV7-6 and TRBJ2-7; 10 bases agree with TRBD2. This sequence originates from a woman aged 60-75 years in good health. Here the CDR3 DNA reads TGTGCCAGCAGCTCAGCGGGGGGGACGCTCTACGAGCAGTACTTC. It specifies CASSSAGGTLYEQYF.